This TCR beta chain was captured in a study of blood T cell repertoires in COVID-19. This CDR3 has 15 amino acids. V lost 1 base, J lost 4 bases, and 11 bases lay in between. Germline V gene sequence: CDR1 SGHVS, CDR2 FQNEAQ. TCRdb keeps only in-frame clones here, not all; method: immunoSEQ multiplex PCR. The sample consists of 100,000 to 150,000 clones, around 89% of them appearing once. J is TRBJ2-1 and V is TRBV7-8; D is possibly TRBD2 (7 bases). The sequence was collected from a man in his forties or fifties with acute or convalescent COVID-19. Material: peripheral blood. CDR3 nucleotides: TGTGCCAGCAGCTTAGGCGGGGGCCGATACAATGAGCAGTTCTTC. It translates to CASSLGGGRYNEQFF.